This is a list of T cell receptor beta chains from one sample in a study of T cells in Graves' hyperthyroidism and ophthalmopathy. TCRdb itself ran the multiplex PCR reads through MiXCR, one entry per CDR3 protein. The sample has about 380,000 distinct CDR3 sequences; roughly 13% are singletons. The sample comprised blood. The receptors originated from a man aged 25 to 45 with Graves' hyperthyroidism that later progressed to Graves' ophthalmopathy. The CDR3 runs from the conserved cysteine through the conserved F or W. Fields, in order: J gene, D gene, clone size, V gene, CDR3 DNA, CDR3 protein. D genes are given only for firm matches. A row's size may be missing; if present it is once, few, many or a size class.

TRBJ2-5,TRBD1,many,TRBV3-1,TGTGCCAGCAGCCCACCGGGACAGCAAGAGACCCAGTACTTC,CASSPPGQQETQYF
TRBJ1-4,NA,NA,TRBV6-1,TGTGCCAGTAGCGGGGATGCAACTAATGAAAAACTGTTTTTT,CASSGDATNEKLFF
TRBJ1-5,TRBD1,many,TRBV27,TGTGCCAGCAGTTCAACAGGGGGCGCAGGGCAGCCCCAGCATTTT,CASSSTGGAGQPQHF
TRBJ1-5,NA,NA,TRBV10-3,TGTGCCATCAGCCAGGGAGAGGGCCAGCCCCAGCATTTT,CAISQGEGQPQHF
TRBJ2-5,NA,many,TRBV12-5,TGTGCTAGTGGCGGCGGACTGGAAGAGACCCAGTACTTC,CASGGGLEETQYF
TRBJ1-5,NA,many,TRBV12-3/TRBV12-4,TGTGCCAGCACCGCAGTTGGGGGCAATCAGCCCCAGCATTTT,CASTAVGGNQPQHF
TRBJ1-5,NA,many,TRBV7-8,TGTGCCAGCAGCTTAACCCGGGACCACGGGAATCAGCCCCAGCATTTT,CASSLTRDHGNQPQHF
TRBJ1-5,NA,NA,TRBV7-6,TGTGCCAGCAGCTTATCACAGGGTCAGCCCCAGCATTTT,CASSLSQGQPQHF
TRBJ2-5,NA,many,TRBV11-2,TGTGCCAGCAGTCGACCGGGAGACGGAGAGACCCAGTACTTC,CASSRPGDGETQYF
TRBJ1-2,TRBD1,NA,TRBV29-1,TGCAGCGCCCCTCCACAGGGGGCGGAAGGCTACACCTTC,CSAPPQGAEGYTF
TRBJ1-5,NA,many,TRBV5-5,TGTGCCAGCAGCCGAATTGGACGAGCGCCCCAGCATTTT,CASSRIGRAPQHF
TRBJ2-5,TRBD2,NA,TRBV5-1,TGCGCCAGCAGCTTGGTGTCACTAGCGGAAGAGACCCAGTACTTC,CASSLVSLAEETQYF
TRBJ1-6,NA,many,TRBV9,TGTGCCAGCAGCGATGACGCGGGTAGGACCCTCCACTTT,CASSDDAGRTLHF
TRBJ2-1,TRBD2,NA,TRBV25-1,TGTGCCAGCAGTCCAAGCGGGGGGGCGGGGGGGTGGCAGTTCTTC,CASSPSGGAGGWQFF
TRBJ2-1,TRBD1,many,TRBV11-2,TGTGCCAGCAGCCTCCGGGACAGGAGCCACAATGAGCAGTTCTTC,CASSLRDRSHNEQFF
TRBJ1-2,TRBD1,few,TRBV4-2,TGTGCCAGCAGCCAAGCGAGGACAGGGTATGGCTACACCTTC,CASSQARTGYGYTF
TRBJ2-3,NA,many,TRBV11-3,TGTGCCAGCAGCTTAGAGACTCGCTCTAGCACAGATACGCAGTATTTT,CASSLETRSSTDTQYF
TRBJ1-4,TRBD1,NA,TRBV11-2,TGTGCCAGCAGCTTAGTAAAGGACAGGGGATTCGGGAATGAAAAACTGTTTTTT,CASSLVKDRGFGNEKLFF
TRBJ1-4,NA,NA,TRBV3-1,TGTGCCAGCAGCGGACGGGAATGGGGCGATAATGAAAAACTGTTTTTT,CASSGREWGDNEKLFF
TRBJ2-5,NA,few,TRBV7-3,TGTGCCAGCAGCTTTTTGACAGACCTCCAAGAGACCCAGTACTTC,CASSFLTDLQETQYF
TRBJ2-1,NA,many,TRBV28,TGTGCCAGCAGTTTCCCCGGACTCCCCGAGCAGTTCTTC,CASSFPGLPEQFF
TRBJ1-1,NA,many,TRBV19,TGTGCCAGTACCCATGGCCGGCCGACCACTGAAGCTTTCTTT,CASTHGRPTTEAFF
TRBJ1-1,NA,many,TRBV20-1,TGCAGTGCTCGTGGATCCATGAACACTGAAGCTTTCTTT,CSARGSMNTEAFF
TRBJ2-2,TRBD1,NA,TRBV5-1,TGCGCCAGCAGCTTTCGGGACAGGGGAACCGGGGAGCTGTTTTTT,CASSFRDRGTGELFF